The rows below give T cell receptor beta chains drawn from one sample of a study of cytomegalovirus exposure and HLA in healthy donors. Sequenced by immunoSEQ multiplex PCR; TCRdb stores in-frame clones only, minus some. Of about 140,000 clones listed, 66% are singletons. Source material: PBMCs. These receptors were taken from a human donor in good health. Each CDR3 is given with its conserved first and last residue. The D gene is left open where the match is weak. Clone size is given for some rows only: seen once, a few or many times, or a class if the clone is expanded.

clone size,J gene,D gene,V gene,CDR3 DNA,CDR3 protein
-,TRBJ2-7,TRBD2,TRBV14,TGTGCCAGCAGCAAGAGGACTAGCGGGAGCGGGGACTACGAGCAGTACTTC,CASSKRTSGSGDYEQYF
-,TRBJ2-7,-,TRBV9,TGTGCCAGCAGCGCCCGACAGGACGCCACCTACGAGCAGTACTTC,CASSARQDATYEQYF
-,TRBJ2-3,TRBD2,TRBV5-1,TGCGCCAGCAGCTCTAGCGGGAGTTTCGGAATGAGCACAGATACGCAGTATTTT,CASSSSGSFGMSTDTQYF
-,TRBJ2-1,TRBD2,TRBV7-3,TGTGCCAGCAGCCTAACTAGCGGGAGGGACAATGAGCAGTTCTTC,CASSLTSGRDNEQFF
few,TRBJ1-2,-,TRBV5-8,TGTGCCAGCAGCTTGGCGGTTGTCTATGGCTACACCTTC,CASSLAVVYGYTF
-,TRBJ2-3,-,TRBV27,TGTGCCAGCAGTTTATCCCCCCCCACAGTAAGCACAGATACGCAGTATTTT,CASSLSPPTVSTDTQYF
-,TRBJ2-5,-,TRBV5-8,TGTGCCAGCAGCTTGTGGCAGCAAGAGACCCAGTACTTC,CASSLWQQETQYF
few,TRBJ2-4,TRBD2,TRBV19,TGTGCCAGTAGGAAACTAGCGGGATGGAACATTCAGTACTTC,CASRKLAGWNIQYF
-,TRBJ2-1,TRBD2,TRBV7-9,TGTGCCAGCAGTGAACCCGGCGGGAGCTCCTACAATGAGCAGTTCTTC,CASSEPGGSSYNEQFF
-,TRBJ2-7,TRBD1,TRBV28,TGTGCCAGCAGTCAACAGGGGACAGCCTACGAGCAGTACTTC,CASSQQGTAYEQYF
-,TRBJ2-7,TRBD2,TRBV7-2,TGTGCCAGCAGCGTACTAGACAGCGGGAGGGCCGGGTACGAGCAGTACTTC,CASSVLDSGRAGYEQYF
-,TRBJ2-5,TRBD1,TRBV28,TGTGCCAGCAGCTCGGGACAGAAAGAGACCCAGTACTTC,CASSSGQKETQYF
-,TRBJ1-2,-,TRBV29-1,TGCAGCGTTTTCAGTAATGGCTACACCTTC,CSVFSNGYTF
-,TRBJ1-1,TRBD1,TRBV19,TGTGCCAGTAGAAACAGGGGCCTCATGAACACTGAAGCTTTCTTT,CASRNRGLMNTEAFF
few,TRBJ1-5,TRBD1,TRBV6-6,TGTGCCAGCAGTCAAAACCGGGACAGGGTGCAGCCCCAGCATTTT,CASSQNRDRVQPQHF
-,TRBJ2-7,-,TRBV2,TGTGCCAGCACTTTGCTTGACACCTCCTACGAGCAGTACTTC,CASTLLDTSYEQYF
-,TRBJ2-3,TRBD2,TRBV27,TGTGCCAGCAGTTCGATAGCGGGAAAAAGATCGCAGTATTTT,CASSSIAGKRSQYF
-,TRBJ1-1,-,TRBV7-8,TGTGCCAGCAGCTCCTGGGGGGGGGCGGCTGAAGCTTTCTTT,CASSSWGGAAEAFF
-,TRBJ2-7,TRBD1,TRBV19,TGTGCCAGTAGTTTCCGGACAGGGGCAAACTCCTACGAGCAGTACTTC,CASSFRTGANSYEQYF
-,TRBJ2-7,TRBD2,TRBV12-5,TGTGCTAGTGGTTTCGGGGGGGGTGAGCAGTACTTC,CASGFGGGEQYF
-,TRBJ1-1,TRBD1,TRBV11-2,TGTGCCAGCAGGAGCCGGACAGGGTATAACACTGAAGCTTTCTTT,CASRSRTGYNTEAFF
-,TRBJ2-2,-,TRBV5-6,TGTGCCAGCAGCTTGGGCCTAGGCGGGGCCGGGGAGCTGTTTTTT,CASSLGLGGAGELFF
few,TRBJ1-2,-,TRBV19,TGTGCCAGTACCCCTGGGACATCTGGCTACACCTTC,CASTPGTSGYTF
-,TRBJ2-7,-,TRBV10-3,TGTGCCATCAGTGTTTCGGGAGTCCTCCCCGAGCAGTACTTC,CAISVSGVLPEQYF
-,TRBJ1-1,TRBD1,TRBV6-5,TGTGCCGCCCGGGACAGGGGCACTGAAGCTTTCTTT,CAARDRGTEAFF
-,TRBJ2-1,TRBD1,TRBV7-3,TGTGCCAGCAGCTTAGCGCGACAGGGTAACAATGAGCAGTTCTTC,CASSLARQGNNEQFF
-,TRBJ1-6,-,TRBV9,TGTGCCAGCAGCGTGGGAATACAGGGTGCTGGTAATTCACCCCTCCACTTT,CASSVGIQGAGNSPLHF
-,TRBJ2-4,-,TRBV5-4,TGTGCCAGCAGCCTTAGCGGCTTAGCCAAAAACATTCAGTACTTC,CASSLSGLAKNIQYF
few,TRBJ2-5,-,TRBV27,TGTGCCAGCAGTTTCCCGGCTGGGGCGTACCAAGAGACCCAGTACTTC,CASSFPAGAYQETQYF
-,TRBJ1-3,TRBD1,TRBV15,TGTGCCACCAGAGCCGGGACAGAGAGTCGAAACACCATATATTTT,CATRAGTESRNTIYF
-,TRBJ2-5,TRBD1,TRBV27,TGTGCCAGCAGCCATGGATTACCTGGGACAGGGGGCTTGGAGACCCAGTACTTC,CASSHGLPGTGGLETQYF
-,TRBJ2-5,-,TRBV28,TGTGCCAGCAGCCCGGAGAAAAGGCTTTCGGAGAGGTACCAAGAGACCCAGTACTTC,CASSPEKRLSERYQETQYF
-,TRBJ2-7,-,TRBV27,TGTGCCAGCAGCGAGATCTACGAGCAGTACTTC,CASSEIYEQYF
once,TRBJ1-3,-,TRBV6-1,TGTGCCAGCAGTGAAGCCGGGACAAGCTCTGGAAACACCATATATTTT,CASSEAGTSSGNTIYF
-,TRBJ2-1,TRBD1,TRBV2,TGTGCCATACGACAGGGGTCGGTAATCGATGAGCAGTTCTTC,CAIRQGSVIDEQFF
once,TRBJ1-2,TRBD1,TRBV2,TGTGCCAGCGCTCCGGGACAGGATAATGGCTACACCTTC,CASAPGQDNGYTF
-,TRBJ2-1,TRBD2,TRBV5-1,TGCGCCAGCAGCTTGGCCGTCGGGACTAACTACAATGAGCAGTTCTTC,CASSLAVGTNYNEQFF
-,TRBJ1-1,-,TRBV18,TGTGCCAGCTCACCGCGGACACCCTCCCCTAACACTGAAGCTTTCTTT,CASSPRTPSPNTEAFF
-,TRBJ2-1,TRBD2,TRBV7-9,TGTGCCAGCAGCTTAGCGGCTAGCGGGCCCTACAATGAGCAGTTCTTC,CASSLAASGPYNEQFF
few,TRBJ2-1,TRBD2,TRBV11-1,TGTGCCAGCAGCTTCAAAAGCGGGAGCTCCTACAATGAGCAGTTCTTC,CASSFKSGSSYNEQFF
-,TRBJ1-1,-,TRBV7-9,TGTGCCAGCAGCTTCGGAGTGTTGAACACTGAAGCTTTCTTT,CASSFGVLNTEAFF
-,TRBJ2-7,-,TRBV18,TGTGCCAGCTCACCAGGGCTAGGGGACGAGCAGTACTTC,CASSPGLGDEQYF
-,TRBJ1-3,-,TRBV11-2,TGTGCCAGCAGCCCCTGGAGGGAAAACACCATATATTTT,CASSPWRENTIYF
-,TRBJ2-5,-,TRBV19,TGTGCCAGTAGTAAGGAGCGGCACGAAGAGGGGACCCAGTACTTC,CASSKERHEEGTQYF
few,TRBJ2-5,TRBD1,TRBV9,TGTGCCAGCAGCACTCAGGGACAGAATCAAGAGACCCAGTACTTC,CASSTQGQNQETQYF
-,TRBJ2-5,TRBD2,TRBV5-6,TGTGCCAGCAGCTTGGCCCTAGCGGGAGTGGAGACCCAGTACTTC,CASSLALAGVETQYF
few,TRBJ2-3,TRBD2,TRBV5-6,TGTGCCAGCAGCTCCTGGACTAGCGCTACAGATACGCAGTATTTT,CASSSWTSATDTQYF
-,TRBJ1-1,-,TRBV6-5,TGTGCCAGCAGTTATTACTCCCCGAACACTGAAGCTTTCTTT,CASSYYSPNTEAFF
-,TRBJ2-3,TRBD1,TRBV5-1,TGCGCCAGCAGCACGGGACAGGGTCCCACAGATACGCAGTATTTT,CASSTGQGPTDTQYF